This T cell receptor beta chain is drawn from a study of Ad26.COV2.S vaccination and SARS-CoV-2 variants. The assay was immunoSEQ multiplex PCR, and TCRdb's table has in-frame clones only and misses some. In the table there are 300,000 to 400,000 clones, more than 75% of which are singletons. CDR3 length equals 15 residues. Germline CDR1 reads SGDLS; CDR2 reads YYNGEE. The V end lost 3 bases, the J end lost 5 bases, and 17 bases lay between the germline ends. The treatment denotes: 15 to 20 received Ad26.COV2.S at low or high dose, single or two shots; about 5 received placebo; per-sample allocation not given. Samples analyzed were those drawn on day 63 after the first vaccine or placebo injection.

The sequence was obtained from a person between 18 and 65 years old who received the Ad26.COV2.S COVID-19 vaccine or a placebo. The chain links TRBV9 to TRBJ2-5; maybe TRBD2 (7 bases). The sequences come from peripheral blood, collected in a trial of Ad26.COV2.S vaccine versus placebo. DNA for the CDR3: TGTGCCAGCAGCGCCGAACGGGGGGCTGGGGAGACCCAGTACTTC. It encodes CASSAERGAGETQYF.